These 14 T cell receptor beta chains share one sample of origin, sequenced in a study of neurological immune-mediated disorders. TCRdb re-called the 5' RACE reads through MiXCR, storing one row per CDR3 protein. This table holds roughly 44,000 distinct CDR3 sequences, under 6.5% found once. Sequences were obtained from CD4+ T cells from blood. The receptors shown here come from a woman aged 40-49 years in good health.

This clonotype has at least ten counts. The chain has TRBV7-2 and TRBJ1-4; D perhaps matches TRBD1 (5 bases). The CDR3 has 16 residues. The germline gives CDR1 SGHTA, CDR2 FQGNSA. V was shortened by 2 bases and J by 0 bases, with 10 bases between the two germline ends. The CDR3 bases are TGTGCCAGCAGCTTACCTTTACAGGCAACTAATGAAAAACTGTTTTTT. It codes for CASSLPLQATNEKLFF.

In this sample, this clonotype turned up many times. This sequence joins TRBV5-1 and TRBJ2-3; D is undetermined. The V gene lost 4 bases and the J gene lost 1 base, with 10 bases spanning the gap. CDR1 and CDR2 from the germline V gene are SGHRS and YFSETQ. The CDR3 is 14 amino acids. The DNA of the CDR3 is TGCGCCAGCAGCCAGACGGGCGGCACAGATACGCAGTATTTT. Translation: CASSQTGGTDTQYF.

This clonotype was counted many times. The V gene is TRBV20-1, the J gene TRBJ2-1; 10 nucleotides match TRBD2. CDR1 is DFQATT and CDR2 is SNEGSKA in the germline V gene (reference sequence). J gave up 9 bases and V 4 bases, and 9 bases lay outside the gene matches. The CDR3 is 14 amino acids. CDR3 amino acids: CSATPLAGGFEQFF. CDR3 DNA: TGCAGTGCTACCCCATTAGCGGGAGGCTTTGAGCAGTTCTTC.

This clonotype was seen at least ten times. This chain joins TRBV9 and TRBJ2-1; 9 bases map to TRBD2. The CDR3 length is 14 residues. Germline V lookup: CDR1 SGDLS, CDR2 YYNGEE. The V and J ends lost 0 bases and 8 bases, in that order; junction bases with no gene match: 3. As DNA, the CDR3 is TGTGCCAGCAGCGTAGGTAGCGGGGGTGATGAGCAGTTCTTC. Protein sequence: CASSVGSGGDEQFF.

This clonotype has a count of ten or more. CDR3 sequence reads: CAISHSLEETQYF. The CDR3 nucleotides are TGTGCCATCAGTCATTCATTAGAAGAGACCCAGTACTTC. The V and J genes are TRBV10-3 and TRBJ2-5, with no clear D. V shed 5 bases and J shed 3 bases, with 10 bases lying between them. The CDR3 consists of 13 residues. CDR1 is ENHRY, CDR2 SYGVKD, per germline.

This clonotype was seen many times. The chain employs TRBV13 and TRBJ2-1; a possible D gene is TRBD2 (5 bases). Trimming pared 5 bases from V and 10 bases from J, leaving 18 bases between. CDR1 is PRHDT, CDR2 FYEKMQ, per germline (reference sequence). This CDR3 is built from 14 residues. CDR3 bases: TGTGCCAGCAGCCCCTGGGAGACCGGAAGGGAGCAGTTCTTC. Translated: CASSPWETGREQFF.

This clonotype has a count of ten or more. V gene TRBV20-1 combines with J gene TRBJ2-1; TRBD2 might be the D (6 bases). The germline V gene has CDR1 DFQATT and CDR2 SNEGSKA (reference sequence). Trimming left V 0 bases short and J 2 bases short, with 14 bases between. The CDR3 loop spans 16 amino acids. CDR3 DNA sequence: TGCAGTGCTAGAGATGGGCGGGACTTCACCTACAATGAGCAGTTCTTC. Its protein is CSARDGRDFTYNEQFF.

This clonotype was counted many times. The junction shows a germline mismatch at one end, possibly a read error. The J gene is TRBJ2-1, the V gene TRBV14, with a weak D call TRBD2 (5 bases). The length of the CDR3 is 12 residues. The germline V gene encodes CDR1 SGHDN and CDR2 FVKESK. The CDR3 is CASSQVRATIEF. The CDR3 DNA follows: TGTGCCAGCAGCCAAGTGAGGGCTACGATAGAATTC.

Points on this clonotype: The junction differs from germline at one of its ends, possibly a read error. The chain links TRBV6-4 to TRBJ2-3; possible D gene TRBD1, 5 bases. Germline V lookup: CDR1 MRHNA, CDR2 SNTAGT. This CDR3 spans 15 amino acids. The CDR3: CASSDITGGTDKQYF. DNA for the CDR3: TGTGCCAGCAGTGACATCACAGGCGGAACAGATAAGCAGTATTTT.

In its sample, this clonotype was seen many times. The V and J genes are TRBV7-9 and TRBJ2-1, with D perhaps matching TRBD1 or TRBD2 (5 bases each). V dropped 5 bases and J dropped 2 bases, with 13 bases sitting between them. The CDR3 has 15 amino acids. Looked up from germline, CDR1 is SEHNR and CDR2 is FQNEAQ (reference sequence). The CDR3 nucleotides read TGTGCCAGCAGCCGCCCGGGGCAAGCCTACAATGAGCAGTTCTTC. Translated, it gives CASSRPGQAYNEQFF.

This clonotype was detected many times. The gene calls are TRBV7-9 and TRBJ2-1, with TRBD2 matching 9 bases. The V gene's germline CDR1 is SEHNR and CDR2 FQNEAQ (reference sequence). Losses at the gene ends were 5 bases for V and 8 bases for J; bases not matched to a gene: 13. The CDR3 is made up of 16 amino acids. The chain's CDR3 is CASSLNSGSLLDEQFF. CDR3 DNA: TGTGCCAGCAGCCTTAATAGCGGGAGCCTTCTGGATGAGCAGTTCTTC.

The chain has TRBV6-6 and TRBJ2-2; possibly TRBD1 for D (6 bases). CDR1 and CDR2 from the germline V gene are MNHNY and SVGAGI (reference sequence). V was shortened by 7 bases and J by 4 bases, with 13 bases between the two germline ends. The CDR3 is made up of 14 amino acids. CDR3 amino acids: CASTLQGRTGELFF. CDR3 coding DNA: TGTGCCAGCACCCTTCAGGGGCGCACCGGGGAGCTGTTTTTT.

This clonotype was counted ten times or more. The chain is built from TRBV28 and TRBJ1-2, with D uncertain. Germline-derived CDR1 and CDR2 are MDHEN and SYDVKM. The CDR3 runs 14 residues. V lost 7 bases and J 0 bases, leaving 12 bases between the germline ends. The CDR3 protein is CASNPDPANYGYTF. The CDR3 nucleotides read TGTGCCAGCAACCCGGACCCAGCTAACTATGGCTACACCTTC.

This clonotype was seen ten or more times. The V and J genes are TRBV29-1 and TRBJ2-5; 9 positions agree with TRBD2. V gave up 7 bases and J gave up 0 bases; unmatched junction bases: 15. CDR3 length: 17 residues. Germline V gene data show CDR1 as SQVTM and CDR2 as ANQGSEA. The CDR3 spells CSDRVLASGTYQETQYF. For the CDR3, the DNA is TGCAGCGACCGAGTATTGGCTAGCGGGACGTACCAAGAGACCCAGTACTTC.